This TCR beta chain was observed in a study of cytomegalovirus exposure and HLA in healthy donors. V dropped 4 bases and J dropped 0; count of bases not matched to a gene: 6. CDR1 SGHRS and CDR2 YFSETQ come from the germline V gene. The CDR3 spans 18 residues. PCR was performed using 60 Vbeta and 13 Jbeta primers. Sequencing used immunoSEQ multiplex PCR; TCRdb keeps in-frame clones, though not all of them. This table has some 140,000 clones, roughly 70% appearing once. Input material: PBMCs. This chain uses TRBV5-1 with TRBJ2-1; 14 positions match TRBD2. This TCR was recovered from a man between 18 and 35 years old in good health and CMV-seropositive. The DNA for the CDR3 is TGCGCCAGCAGCCTAGGGACTAGCGGGAGTGTCTCCTACAATGAGCAGTTCTTC. It specifies CASSLGTSGSVSYNEQFF.